Presented here are 6 T cell receptor beta chains from one specimen sequenced in a study of response to subunit inactivated influenza vaccine. TCRdb reprocessed the RT-PCR reads with MiXCR, giving one entry per CDR3 protein. Of about 540,000 distinct CDR3 sequences in the sample, roughly 25% are singletons; the top ten hold approximately 3%. These sequences were also reported in another study, on T cells expressing NK-cell markers. From that report: UMIs were included in TCR beta cDNA generated by 5'RACE template switching.

The sample consisted of CD4+ T cells sorted from PBMCs, taken 11 to 12 days after vaccination. These receptors were collected from a man in his fifties or sixties who received an inactivated influenza vaccine.

The CDR3 loop reads CASSFSGPKETQYF. The DNA of the CDR3 is TGTGCCAGCAGTTTTAGCGGGCCCAAAGAGACCCAGTACTTC. This chain connects TRBV12-3 or TRBV12-4 to TRBJ2-5, with 7 bases that match TRBD2. V shed 3 bases, J shed 3 bases, and the junction held 4 bases outside the gene matches. The CDR3 is 14 residues long.

This chain connects TRBV9 to TRBJ2-3, with 7 bases matching TRBD1. The length of the CDR3 is 16 residues. In germline, CDR1 is SGDLS, CDR2 YYNGEE. The ends lost 0 bases at V and 2 bases at J; junction bases unmatched: 6. In nucleotides, the CDR3 is TGTGCCAGCAGCGTAGGTGGACAGGCATACACAGATACGCAGTATTTT. Protein sequence: CASSVGGQAYTDTQYF.

This clonotype was seen a few times. The chain combines TRBV24-1 with TRBJ2-1; TRBD1 might be the D (6 bases). The germline V and J ends were trimmed by 3 bases and 9 bases, with 17 bases remaining between them. Germline assignment: CDR1 KGHDR and CDR2 SFDVKD. CDR3 size: 15 residues. CDR3 in amino acids: CATSDPGAELVEQFF. The CDR3 nucleotides are TGTGCCACCAGTGATCCAGGGGCCGAACTAGTTGAGCAGTTCTTC.

The chain has TRBV29-1 and TRBJ2-1; 8 nucleotides agree with TRBD2. This CDR3 contains 14 residues. Germline-derived CDR1 and CDR2 are SQVTM and ANQGSEA. With 6 bases clipped from V and 7 bases from J, the junction kept 11 bases outside the gene matches. For the CDR3, the DNA is TGCAGCGTCTCGCCGGGACTAGAAACGAATGAGCAGTTCTTC. Translation gives CSVSPGLETNEQFF.

This chain links TRBV6-5 with TRBJ1-2, with 10 positions matching TRBD1. Germline values: CDR1 MNHEY, CDR2 SVGAGI. CDR3 length equals 15 residues. V lost 2 bases, J lost 7 bases, and 7 bases stayed unmatched. The CDR3 spells CASSYDRGRGLGYTF. CDR3 in DNA: TGTGCCAGCAGTTACGACAGGGGGCGCGGTCTTGGCTACACCTTC.

The V and J genes are TRBV7-2 and TRBJ1-5; D is possibly TRBD1 (5 bases). CDR3 length: 16 residues. The germline gives CDR1 SGHTA, CDR2 FQGNSA. The ends were cut back, 1 base at V and 2 bases at J, with 12 bases in the middle. CDR3 DNA sequence: TGTGCCAGCAGCTTAGTCGGGGCTCGGGGCAATCAGCCCCAGCATTTT. It translates to CASSLVGARGNQPQHF.